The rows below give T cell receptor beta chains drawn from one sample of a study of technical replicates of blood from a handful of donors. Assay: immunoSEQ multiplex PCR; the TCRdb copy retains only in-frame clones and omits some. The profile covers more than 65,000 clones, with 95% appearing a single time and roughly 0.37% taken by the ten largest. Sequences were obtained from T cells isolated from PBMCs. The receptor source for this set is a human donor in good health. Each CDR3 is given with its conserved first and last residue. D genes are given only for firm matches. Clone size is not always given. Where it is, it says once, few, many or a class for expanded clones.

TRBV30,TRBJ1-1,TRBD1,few,TGTGCCTCGTACAGGGGGAACACTGAAGCTTTCTTT,CASYRGNTEAFF
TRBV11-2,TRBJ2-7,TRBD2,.,TGTGCCAGCAGCCCCTTGGTAGCGGGAGTAAGGGAGCAGTACTTC,CASSPLVAGVREQYF
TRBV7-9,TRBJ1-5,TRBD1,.,TGTGCCAGCAGCGGGGGACAGGGGAATGCGCCCCAGCATTTT,CASSGGQGNAPQHF
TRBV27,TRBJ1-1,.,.,TGTGCCAGCAGTTTAAGCATGAACACTGAAGCTTTCTTT,CASSLSMNTEAFF
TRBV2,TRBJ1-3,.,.,TGTGCCAGCAGGGCTACAGGGATGGGAACTGGAAACACCATATATTTT,CASRATGMGTGNTIYF
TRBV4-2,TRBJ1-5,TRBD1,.,TGTGCCAGCAGCCAAGAAGGGGGCAGGCGCGATCAGCCCCAGCATTTT,CASSQEGGRRDQPQHF
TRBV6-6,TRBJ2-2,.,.,TGTGCCAGCAGTTACCGGGAAGCCGGGGAGCTGTTTTTT,CASSYREAGELFF
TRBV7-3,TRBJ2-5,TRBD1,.,TGTGCCAGCAGTCCGACAGGGGGCGGGGAGACCCAGTACTTC,CASSPTGGGETQYF
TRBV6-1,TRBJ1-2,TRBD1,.,TGTGCCAGCAGACAGGGGTTTGGCTACACCTTC,CASRQGFGYTF
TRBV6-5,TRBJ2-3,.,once,TGTGCCAGCAGGGAGGATTATACGCAGTATTTT,CASREDYTQYF
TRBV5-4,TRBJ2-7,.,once,TGTGCCAGCAGCCCAACGTCACAGACCGTCTACGAGCAGTACTTC,CASSPTSQTVYEQYF
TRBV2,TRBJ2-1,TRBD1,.,TGTGCCAGCAGTGAAGCTGGGACAGGGGCCTACAATGAGCAGTTCTTC,CASSEAGTGAYNEQFF
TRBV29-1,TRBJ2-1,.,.,TGCAGCGTTCCCCCCGGGGGTGAGCAGTTCTTC,CSVPPGGEQFF
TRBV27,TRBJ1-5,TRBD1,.,TGTGCCAGCAGTATACTGGGACAGGGACCTCAGCCCCAGCATTTT,CASSILGQGPQPQHF
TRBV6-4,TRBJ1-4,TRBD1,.,TGTGCCAGCAGTGATACAGGGGGCCCTAATGAAAAACTGTTTTTT,CASSDTGGPNEKLFF
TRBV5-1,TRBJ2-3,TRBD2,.,TGCGCCAGCAGCCCGAACCTAGCGGGAGGCGGCACAGATACGCAGTATTTT,CASSPNLAGGGTDTQYF